These T cell receptor beta chains were read from a single sample in a study of T cells in localized non-small cell lung cancer. Here immunoSEQ multiplex PCR was the method, and the copy in TCRdb shows in-frame clones only, minus some. The sample lists some 27,000 clones; around nine tenths were seen once. Sequencing was performed on peripheral blood, taken before any cancer treatment. These receptors were collected from a female donor at least 60 years old with stage III squamous cell lung carcinoma. Each CDR3 is given with its conserved first and last residue. Each record gives: D gene, J gene, V gene, clone size, CDR3 DNA, CDR3 protein. D genes are given only for firm matches. Clone size is not always given. Where it is, it says once, few, many or a class for expanded clones.

-	TRBJ2-1	TRBV19	-	TGTGCCAGTAGTATAGGAGGGACCCTGAGCTCCTACAATGAGCAGTTCTTC	CASSIGGTLSSYNEQFF
-	TRBJ2-7	TRBV5-1	-	TGCGCCAGCAGCTTGGGGAACAGTGGGGCCTCCTACGAGCAGTACTTC	CASSLGNSGASYEQYF
TRBD1	TRBJ2-7	TRBV10-3	-	TGTGCCATCAGTACTGACAGGGTGAGGGAGCAGTACTTC	CAISTDRVREQYF
TRBD2	TRBJ2-1	TRBV28	-	TGTGCCAGCAGTTTGACTAGCTATTACTCCTACAATGAGCAGTTCTTC	CASSLTSYYSYNEQFF
-	TRBJ2-3	TRBV4-3	-	TGCGCCAGCAGCCAAGCGATGGGCACAGATACGCAGTATTTT	CASSQAMGTDTQYF
TRBD1	TRBJ2-3	TRBV2	-	TGTGCCAGCAGTGAGGGACAGGGGGCGCGGGTAAATACGCAGTATTTT	CASSEGQGARVNTQYF
-	TRBJ1-4	TRBV7-9	-	TGTGCCAGCAGCCGACCAGGTTCTAATGAAAAACTGTTTTTT	CASSRPGSNEKLFF
TRBD2	TRBJ2-1	TRBV10-2	-	TGCGCCAGCAGTGAGCAACTAGCGGGGGTGGACGAGCAGTTCTTC	CASSEQLAGVDEQFF
-	TRBJ2-6	TRBV5-5	-	TGTGCCAGCAGCTTGGGCCGAGCCTCTGGGGCCAACGTCCTGACTTTC	CASSLGRASGANVLTF
TRBD2	TRBJ2-1	TRBV5-1	once	TGCGCCAGCAGGACTAGCGGGATGAGTTCGGATGAGCAGTTCTTC	CASRTSGMSSDEQFF
-	TRBJ2-3	TRBV2	-	TGTGCCAGCAGGGCAACCCGAACAGATACGCAGTATTTT	CASRATRTDTQYF
-	TRBJ2-5	TRBV28	-	TGTGCCAGCAGTTTAAAGGCAAGGAGCGGGACCCAGTACTTC	CASSLKARSGTQYF
-	TRBJ2-1	TRBV6-5	-	TGTGCCAGCAGTTCCCCCCCCACGGGGAAAGGCAATGAGCAGTTCTTC	CASSSPPTGKGNEQFF
TRBD1	TRBJ1-6	TRBV18	-	TGTGCCAGCTCCCCCACCGGGACAGCCTATAATTCACCCCTCCACTTT	CASSPTGTAYNSPLHF
-	TRBJ2-7	TRBV4-2	-	TGTGCCAGCAGCCAAGAACGCTACGAGCAGTACTTC	CASSQERYEQYF
TRBD1	TRBJ2-6	TRBV7-8	few	TGTGCCAGCAGCACTCGACAGGGCCGCACTGGGGCCAACGTCCTGACTTTC	CASSTRQGRTGANVLTF
TRBD2	TRBJ2-5	TRBV5-6	-	TGTGCCAGCAGGGGTGAGAATCCGCGGGAGGGCCACGAGACCCAGTACTTC	CASRGENPREGHETQYF
-	TRBJ1-5	TRBV21-1	-	TGTGCCAGCAGCAAAGCCCGGGTAACGGGCAATCAGCCCCAGCATTTT	CASSKARVTGNQPQHF
-	TRBJ2-3	TRBV10-2	-	TGCGCCAGCAGTGCGGCGCGGAGCACAGATACGCAGTATTTT	CASSAARSTDTQYF
-	TRBJ1-1	TRBV11-3	once	TGTGCCAGCGGCCGGGGGGGATCTGAAGCTTTCTTT	CASGRGGSEAFF
TRBD2	TRBJ2-7	TRBV6-5	-	TGTGCCAGCAGTAGCGGGACCACCTACGAGCAGTACTTC	CASSSGTTYEQYF
TRBD2	TRBJ2-7	TRBV11-3	-	TGTGCCAGCAGCAAGGGACTAGCGGAGCGCTACGAGCAGTACTTC	CASSKGLAERYEQYF
-	TRBJ2-2	TRBV6-1	-	TGTGCCAGCAGGATCGGGGGTTCGTGGACCGGGGAGCTGTTTTTT	CASRIGGSWTGELFF
-	TRBJ1-1	TRBV6-5	-	TGTGCCAGCAGTTACGGATGGTTAGTGAACACTGAAGCTTTCTTT	CASSYGWLVNTEAFF
-	TRBJ1-5	TRBV2	-	TGTGCCAGCAGTGTAATTACCCTGGCAAATCAGCCCCAGCATTTT	CASSVITLANQPQHF
TRBD1	TRBJ1-5	TRBV28	-	TGTGCCAGCAGGGGACAGCTCAATCAGCCCCAGCATTTT	CASRGQLNQPQHF
-	TRBJ2-7	TRBV5-5	-	TGTGCCAGCAGTTCCAGGGAAAGCTCCTACGAGCAGTACTTC	CASSSRESSYEQYF
TRBD1	TRBJ2-6	TRBV28	once	TGTGCCAGCAGTTTTCCCGACAGGGCTGGGGCCAACGTCCTGACTTTC	CASSFPDRAGANVLTF
-	TRBJ1-3	TRBV5-8	-	TGTGCCAGCGGTGGAAACACCATATATTTT	CASGGNTIYF
-	TRBJ2-4	TRBV30	-	TGTGCCTGGAGTGGGCAGCTCATAGAAAACATTCAGTACTTC	CAWSGQLIENIQYF
TRBD1	TRBJ2-3	TRBV9	-	TGTGCCAGCAGCCCACCAGGCAGGGACAGACAGACGCAGTATTTT	CASSPPGRDRQTQYF
-	TRBJ1-1	TRBV6-6	once	TGTGCCAGCAGTAGACCCGAAGGAGGGACTGAAGCTTTCTTT	CASSRPEGGTEAFF
-	TRBJ2-1	TRBV27	-	TGTGCCAGCAGTTTCCAACGTTATACTAGCAGTCCCTACAATGAGCAGTTCTTC	CASSFQRYTSSPYNEQFF
TRBD1	TRBJ1-2	TRBV28	-	TGTGCCAGCAGTCGACACCGGGACAGGGGGCGCGGACGGATCTATGGCTACACCTTC	CASSRHRDRGRGRIYGYTF
-	TRBJ1-1	TRBV6-1	-	TGTGCCAGCATCCGGGACGCGAACACTGAAGCTTTCTTT	CASIRDANTEAFF
-	TRBJ1-3	TRBV19	once	TGTGCCAGTAGTATCGAGACAGGACCCTCTGGAAACACCATATATTTT	CASSIETGPSGNTIYF
TRBD1	TRBJ2-1	TRBV5-1	-	TGCGCCAGCAGCTTAGGAGTACAGGGGACGCTTCTTTACAATGAGCAGTTCTTC	CASSLGVQGTLLYNEQFF
-	TRBJ2-1	TRBV6-1	-	TGTGCCAGCAGTGAAATTAGGAGGAATGAGCAGTTCTTC	CASSEIRRNEQFF